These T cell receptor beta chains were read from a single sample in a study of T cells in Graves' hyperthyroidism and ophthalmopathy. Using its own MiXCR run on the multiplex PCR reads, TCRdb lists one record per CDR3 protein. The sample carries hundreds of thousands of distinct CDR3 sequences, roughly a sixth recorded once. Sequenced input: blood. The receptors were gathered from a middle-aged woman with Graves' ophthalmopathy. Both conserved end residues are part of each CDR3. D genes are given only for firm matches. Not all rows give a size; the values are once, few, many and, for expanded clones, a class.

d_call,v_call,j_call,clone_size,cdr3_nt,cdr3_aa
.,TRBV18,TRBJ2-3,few,TGTGCCAGCTCACCACCGTCGAAGGGCCCAGATACGCAGTATTTT,CASSPPSKGPDTQYF
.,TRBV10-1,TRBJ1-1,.,TGCGCCAGCAGACTGCCCGGGGACACTGAGGCTTTCTTT,CASRLPGDTEAFF
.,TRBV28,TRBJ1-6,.,TGTGCCAGCAGTACCGAGGGGGTGAATAATTCACCCCTCCACTTT,CASSTEGVNNSPLHF
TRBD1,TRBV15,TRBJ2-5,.,TGTGCCACCGAGGACAGGGTGAGGGAGACCCAGTACTTC,CATEDRVRETQYF
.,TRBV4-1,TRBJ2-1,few,TGCGCCAGCAGAGCGACAGTGAACCCCTACAATGAGCAGTTCTTC,CASRATVNPYNEQFF
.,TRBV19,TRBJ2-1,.,TGTGCCAGTACCCCCCCGAGCTACAATGAGCAGTTCTTC,CASTPPSYNEQFF
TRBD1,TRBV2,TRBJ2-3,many,TGTGCCAGCAGTGAAGTCGGACAGGGGGGCACAGATACGCAGTATTTT,CASSEVGQGGTDTQYF
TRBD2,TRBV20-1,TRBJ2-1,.,TGCAGTGCCGGAGGGTGGACTAGCGGTTACAATGAGCAGTTCTTC,CSAGGWTSGYNEQFF
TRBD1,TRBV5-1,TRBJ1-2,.,TGCGCCAGCAGCCCTCGGGGACAGCACACTAACTATGGCTACACCTTC,CASSPRGQHTNYGYTF
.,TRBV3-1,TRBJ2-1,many,TGTGCCAGCAGCCAAGATGCAGGGGTCTACAATGAGCAGTTCTTC,CASSQDAGVYNEQFF
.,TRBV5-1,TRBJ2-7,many,TGCGCCAGCAGCCAACAACGGCCCCCTTACGAGCAGTACTTC,CASSQQRPPYEQYF
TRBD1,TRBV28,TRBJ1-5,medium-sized,TGTGCCAGCAGTCCGACAGGGGATAGCAATCAGCCCCAGCATTTT,CASSPTGDSNQPQHF
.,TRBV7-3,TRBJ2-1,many,TGTGCCAGCAGCCACCTCGGAGGGCGTGGGGATGAGCAGTTCTTC,CASSHLGGRGDEQFF
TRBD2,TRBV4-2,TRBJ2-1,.,TGTGCCAGCAGCCAAGATAGGAGGTCGGCTAGCGGGAGGGCCTGGCAGTTCTTC,CASSQDRRSASGRAWQFF
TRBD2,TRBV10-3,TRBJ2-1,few,TGTGCCATCAGTCGGACTAGCGGGGAGGGTGAGCAGTTCTTC,CAISRTSGEGEQFF
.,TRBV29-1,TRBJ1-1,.,TGCAGCGTTGTTCACGGTGAAGCTTTCTTT,CSVVHGEAFF
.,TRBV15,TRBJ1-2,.,TGTGCCACCAGCAGAGATTTGGAGAACTATGGCTACACCTTC,CATSRDLENYGYTF
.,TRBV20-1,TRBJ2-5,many,TGCAGTGCTCCTTCGCCGGGGACCCAGTACTTC,CSAPSPGTQYF
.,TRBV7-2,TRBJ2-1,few,TGTGCCAGTAGTAGGGGTGAGCAGTTCTTC,CASSRGEQFF
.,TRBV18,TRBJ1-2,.,TGTGCCAGCTCACCACCGACCCGGGTAGATGGCTACACCTTC,CASSPPTRVDGYTF
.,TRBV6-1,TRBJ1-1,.,TGTGCCAGCAGTGATTTCCGGGAACTGAGCACTGAAGCTTTCTTT,CASSDFRELSTEAFF
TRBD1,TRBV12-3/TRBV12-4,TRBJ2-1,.,TGTGCCAGCAGTTTAAGGGACAGGAACAATGGGCAGTTCTTC,CASSLRDRNNGQFF
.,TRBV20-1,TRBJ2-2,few,TGCAGTGCTAGAGTCCAGGGAAGGGACACCGGGGAGCTGTTTTTT,CSARVQGRDTGELFF
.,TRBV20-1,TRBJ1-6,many,TGCAGTGCGGTCGTGGGTAAGGGGAATTCACCCCTCCACTTT,CSAVVGKGNSPLHF
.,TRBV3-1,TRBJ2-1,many,TGTGCCAGCGGGACTCTCGGTAATGAGCAGTTCTTC,CASGTLGNEQFF
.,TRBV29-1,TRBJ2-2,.,TGCAGCGTTGTGGGCAGGGGAGGGTATGTGACCGGGGAGCTGTTTTTT,CSVVGRGGYVTGELFF
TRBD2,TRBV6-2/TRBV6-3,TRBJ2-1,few,TGTGCCAGCACCCCCGTGGCTAGCGGGGGGGGCTTCTTTCTTTACAATGAGCAGTTCTTC,CASTPVASGGGFFLYNEQFF
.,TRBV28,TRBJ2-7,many,TGTGCCAGCAGTTTATTCGCTAGCGCCTACGAGCAGTACTTC,CASSLFASAYEQYF
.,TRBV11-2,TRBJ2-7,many,TGTGCCAGCAGCTTAGAGCCCAGGGCCGAGCAGTACTTC,CASSLEPRAEQYF
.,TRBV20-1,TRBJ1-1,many,TGCAGTGCTAGTCGGCAGGAATACACTGAAGCTTTCTTT,CSASRQEYTEAFF
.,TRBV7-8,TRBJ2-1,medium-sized,TGTGCCAGCAGCTTCGTTGGTGGCTCCTACAATGAGCAGTTCTTC,CASSFVGGSYNEQFF
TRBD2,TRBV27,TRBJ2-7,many,TGTGCCAGCAGTTTACCGCCTAGACTAGCGGGACCCGGGCACGAGCAGTACTTC,CASSLPPRLAGPGHEQYF
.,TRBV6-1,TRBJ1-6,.,TGTGCCAGCAGTAACAGTTATAATTCACCCCTCCACTTT,CASSNSYNSPLHF
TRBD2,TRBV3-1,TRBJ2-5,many,TGTGCCAGCAGCCAGGGGACTAGCGGGGAAGAGACCCAGTACTTC,CASSQGTSGEETQYF
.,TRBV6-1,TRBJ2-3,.,TGTGCCAGCGCCCCGAGGGGAGATACGCAGTATTTT,CASAPRGDTQYF
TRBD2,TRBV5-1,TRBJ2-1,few,TGCGCCAGCAGCTCCGTCAGCTTACTAGCGGGAGGGTTGGATGAGCAGTTCTTC,CASSSVSLLAGGLDEQFF
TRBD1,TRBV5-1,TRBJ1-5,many,TGCGCCAGCAGCTTGGAGGGGGCGAGCAATCAGCCCCAGCATTTT,CASSLEGASNQPQHF
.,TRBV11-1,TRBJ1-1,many,TGTGCCAGCAGCTTTAGTGGGGACACTGAAGCTTTCTTT,CASSFSGDTEAFF
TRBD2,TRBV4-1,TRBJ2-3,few,TGCGCCAGCAGCCAAGAGGGGGGGAGAGTCACAGATACGCAGTATTTT,CASSQEGGRVTDTQYF
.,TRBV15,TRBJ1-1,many,TGTGCCACCAGCGGTAGTAGGCAGCGCGGCACTGAAGCTTTCTTT,CATSGSRQRGTEAFF
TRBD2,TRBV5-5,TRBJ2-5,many,TGTGCCAGCAGCCGTAGCGGGAGGGCCGGGGAGACCCAGTACTTC,CASSRSGRAGETQYF
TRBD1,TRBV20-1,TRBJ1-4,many,TGCAGTGCAGGACAGGGGGCGGCTAATGAAAAACTGTTTTTT,CSAGQGAANEKLFF
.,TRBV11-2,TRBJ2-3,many,TGTGCCAGCAGCTTAGTGGCGGGGTATAGCACAGATACGCAGTATTTT,CASSLVAGYSTDTQYF
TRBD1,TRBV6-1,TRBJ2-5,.,TGTGCCAGCAGTGCCGGGACAGGGATGGAGACCCAGTACTTC,CASSAGTGMETQYF
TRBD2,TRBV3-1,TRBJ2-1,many,TGTGCCAGCAGCCCATATAGCGGGAGGGCCTCAGATGAGCAGTTCTTC,CASSPYSGRASDEQFF
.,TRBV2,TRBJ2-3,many,TGTGCCAGCAGTGAAGCGAGAGGTACCACAGATACGCAGTATTTT,CASSEARGTTDTQYF
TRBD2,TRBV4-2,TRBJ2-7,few,TGTGCCAGCAGCCAAGGGTACGCTAGCGGGAGGTACGAGCAGTACTTC,CASSQGYASGRYEQYF
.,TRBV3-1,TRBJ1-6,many,TGTGCCAGCAGCCAAGAAGGGTGGAATTCACCCCTCCACTTT,CASSQEGWNSPLHF
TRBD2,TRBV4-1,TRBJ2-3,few,TGCGCCAGCAGCCACCTAGCGGGGGGGACAGATACGCAGTATTTT,CASSHLAGGTDTQYF
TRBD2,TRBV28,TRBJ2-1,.,TGTGCCAGCAGCAGCTACCGGGGGGTCTACAATGAGCAGTTCTTC,CASSSYRGVYNEQFF
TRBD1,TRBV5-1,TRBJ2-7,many,TGCGCCAGCAGCTTGGGTACAGGGGCCCTGTACGAGCAGTACTTC,CASSLGTGALYEQYF
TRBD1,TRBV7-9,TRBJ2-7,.,TGTGCCAGCAGCCGGGGACAGGGATTTTACTACGAGCAGTACTTC,CASSRGQGFYYEQYF
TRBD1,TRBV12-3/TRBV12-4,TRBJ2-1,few,TGTGCCAGCAGTCCCCGGACAGGGGATTGGTCCTACAATGAGCAGTTCTTC,CASSPRTGDWSYNEQFF
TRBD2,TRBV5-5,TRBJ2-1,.,TGTGCCAGCAGCTTGTATTTGACTAGCGGATGGAATGAGCAGTTCTTC,CASSLYLTSGWNEQFF
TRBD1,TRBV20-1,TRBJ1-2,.,TGCAGTGCCCTAGTGACAGGGGAGAGCTACACCTTC,CSALVTGESYTF